The 18 T cell receptor beta chains below were found in one sample sequenced in a study of blood T cell repertoires in COVID-19. Produced via immunoSEQ multiplex PCR; TCRdb's table is partial and in-frame only. Among about 240,000 clones listed, 87% were seen once. The sample taken for sequencing was PBMCs or T cells enriched from blood (not recorded which). All receptors derive from a woman in her twenties or thirties with acute COVID-19.

The chain joins TRBV5-1 to TRBJ1-3, with D possibly TRBD1 on 5 matching bases. Trimming removed 1 base at V and 0 bases at J, with 11 bases between. Germline V gene data show CDR1 as SGHRS and CDR2 as YFSETQ. The CDR3 runs to 16 residues. This CDR3 reads CASSLSGPSSGNTIYF. CDR3 coding DNA: TGCGCCAGCAGCTTGTCAGGGCCAAGCTCTGGAAACACCATATATTTT. The full variable domain, completed using reference TRBV5-1 and TRBJ1-3, is KAGVTQTPRYLIKTRGQQVTLSCSPISGHRSVSWYQQTPGQGLQFLFEYFSETQRNKGNFPGRFSGRQFSNSRSEMNVSTLELGDSALYLCASSLSGPSSGNTIYFGEGSWLTVV.

The V call is TRBV10-2, the J call TRBJ1-2, with no clear D. Trimming removed 4 bases from V and 2 bases from J, with 11 bases in between. This CDR3 is 14 amino acids long. Germline CDR1 WSHSY, CDR2 SAAADI. CDR3 sequence (DNA): TGCGCCAGCAGTGGGTCGAAGCTCAACTATGGCTACACCTTC. Protein sequence: CASSGSKLNYGYTF.

V is TRBV19 and J is TRBJ2-1; D is possibly TRBD1 (6 bases). CDR1 is LNHDA and CDR2 is SQIVND in the germline V gene (reference sequence). CDR3 length: 16 amino acids. V was cut by 3 bases and J by 2 bases, with 14 bases left in between. CDR3: CASSIDRSPPYNEQFF. DNA for the CDR3: TGTGCCAGTAGTATCGACAGGTCCCCGCCCTACAATGAGCAGTTCTTC.

The gene calls are TRBV5-4 and TRBJ2-5; D unclear. CDR1 is SGHNT, CDR2 YYREEE, per germline (reference sequence). Deletions cut 0 bases from V and 5 bases from J, with 20 bases between. The CDR3 has 17 residues. CDR3 sequence reads: CASSLEGDPRKRETQYF. CDR3 in DNA: TGTGCCAGCAGCTTGGAAGGTGATCCTAGAAAGAGGGAGACCCAGTACTTC.

The chain recombines TRBV4-1 with TRBJ1-2, with D perhaps TRBD1 (6 bases). V lost 0 bases to trimming and J lost 7 bases, with 12 bases between them. CDR1 MGHRA and CDR2 YSYEKL come from the germline V gene. The CDR3 has 14 residues. The CDR3 nucleotides are TGCGCCAGCAGCCAAGAGACAGGTTTAGGTGGCTACACCTTC. As protein: CASSQETGLGGYTF.

The chain links TRBV3-1 (or the pseudogene TRBV3-2) to TRBJ2-3; 9 positions match TRBD2. The CDR3 loop spans 14 amino acids. Per the germline V gene, CDR1 is LGHDT and CDR2 is YNNKEL (reference sequence). The junction had 2 bases not matched to a gene; V was cut back by 5 bases and J by 2 bases. Here the CDR3 DNA reads TGTGCCAGCAGCTTAGCGGGGGACACAGATACGCAGTATTTT. The encoded protein is CASSLAGDTDTQYF.

V and J are TRBV5-1 and TRBJ1-2; tentative D call: TRBD1 (5 bases). The CDR3 is 13 residues long. Germline CDR1 and CDR2: SGHRS and YFSETQ. Trimming shortened V by 4 bases and J by 3 bases, and 10 bases separated the two germline ends. As DNA, the CDR3 is TGCGCCAGCAGCGAACAGGTCGACTATGGCTACACCTTC. Encoded protein: CASSEQVDYGYTF.

The chain couples TRBV5-6 to TRBJ1-5, with 8 bases matching TRBD1. V was pared by 4 bases and J by 6 bases, with 3 bases of the junction left unmatched. Germline V gene data show CDR1 as SGHDT and CDR2 as YYEEEE. The CDR3 has 13 amino acids. The CDR3 DNA reads as TGTGCCAGCAGCGCAGGGGGCGGTCAGCCCCAGCATTTT. Protein: CASSAGGGQPQHF. Full variable domain (remainder filled in from reference TRBV5-6 and TRBJ1-5): DAGVTQSPTHLIKTRGQQVTLRCSPKSGHDTVSWYQQALGQGPQFIFQYYEEEERQRGNFPDRFSGHQFPNYSSELNVNALLLGDSALYLCASSAGGGQPQHFGDGTRLSIL.

The chain combines TRBV10-3 with TRBJ1-6; 8 positions agree with TRBD1. CDR1 is ENHRY, CDR2 SYGVKD, per germline. J was trimmed by 11 bases and V by 2 bases; bases with no gene match: 8. This CDR3 region has 15 residues. The CDR3 nucleotides read TGTGCCATCAGTGAGAGGGGGGACAGGTCTCCACCCCTCCACTTT. This gives the protein CAISERGDRSPPLHF.

The chain has TRBV5-6 and TRBJ1-6, with 10 bases that match TRBD1. The CDR3 totals 16 residues. Germline assignment: CDR1 SGHDT and CDR2 YYEEEE. Trimming removed 0 bases from V and 5 bases from J; junction bases left unmatched: 2. The CDR3 loop reads CASSLAGTGDNSPLHF. As DNA, the CDR3 is TGTGCCAGCAGCTTGGCCGGGACAGGGGATAATTCACCCCTCCACTTT.

This clone occurred once. V is TRBV6-4 and J is TRBJ1-1, with D tentatively TRBD1 (6 bases). Germline assignment: CDR1 MRHNA and CDR2 SNTAGT. Trimming took off 6 bases at V and 5 bases at J, with 19 bases between the two ends. CDR3 length equals 15 residues. The DNA of the CDR3 is TGTGCCAGCAGGGAGACAGGCAGATTTGGGACTGAAGCTTTCTTT. Its translation is CASRETGRFGTEAFF.

The gene calls are TRBV3-1 (or the pseudogene TRBV3-2) and TRBJ1-2, with D unclear. CDR3 size: 15 residues. Germline V gene lookup returns CDR1 LGHDT and CDR2 YNNKEL (reference sequence). V was pared by 1 base and J by 4 bases, with 13 bases between. Here the CDR3 reads CASSQGAHGRYGYTF. For the CDR3, the DNA is TGTGCCAGCAGCCAAGGGGCGCACGGCCGCTATGGCTACACCTTC.

J is TRBJ1-5 and V is TRBV5-6; 7 bases match TRBD1. The length of the CDR3 is 16 residues. Germline CDR1 and CDR2: SGHDT and YYEEEE. Trimming took 0 bases from V and 0 from J; bases not matched to a gene: 3. In nucleotides, the CDR3 is TGTGCCAGCAGCTTGGCTCAGGGGGTTAGCAATCAGCCCCAGCATTTT. Its translation: CASSLAQGVSNQPQHF.

The chain links TRBV3-1 (or the pseudogene TRBV3-2) to TRBJ2-1, with 10 bases that match TRBD2. The V gene end was trimmed by 4 bases and the J gene end by 5 bases; junction bases not matched to a gene: 11. The CDR3 length is 17 residues. CDR1 is LGHDT, CDR2 YNNKEL, per germline (reference sequence). The CDR3 nucleotides are TGTGCCAGCAGCCTCTATCCACCGACTAGCGGGCACAATGAGCAGTTCTTC. It specifies CASSLYPPTSGHNEQFF.

This clone showed up just once. The junction does not match germline at one end; this may be a read error. At the DNA level, this CDR3 is encoded by other sequences in the same sample as well. V usage is TRBV10-3 and J usage is TRBJ1-4, with D unresolved. Germline V CDR1 and CDR2: ENHRY, SYGVKD. The CDR3 has 16 residues. CDR3: CAISESAASYNEKLFF. The CDR3 bases are TGTGCCATCAGTGAGTCCGCGGCCTCCTATAATGAAAAACTATTTTTT.

The chain links TRBV6-5 to TRBJ1-1; D is unresolved. Trimming removed 6 bases from V and 8 bases from J, with 13 bases in between. Germline CDR1 MNHEY, CDR2 SVGAGI. The CDR3 consists of 12 residues. Here the CDR3 DNA reads TGTGCCAGCAGATCACCCGGTGTCGAAGCTTTCTTT. Translation gives CASRSPGVEAFF.

V gene TRBV5-1 combines with J gene TRBJ2-5; tentative D call: TRBD2 (6 bases). The CDR3 loop spans 16 amino acids. Germline loops: CDR1 SGHRS, CDR2 YFSETQ. V was clipped by 3 bases and J by 2 bases, with 17 bases between them. CDR3 residues: CASSSGTSVGQETQYF. For the CDR3, the DNA is TGCGCCAGCAGCTCCGGGACTTCCGTAGGGCAAGAGACCCAGTACTTC. Full variable domain (rest looked up from reference TRBV5-1 and TRBJ2-5): KAGVTQTPRYLIKTRGQQVTLSCSPISGHRSVSWYQQTPGQGLQFLFEYFSETQRNKGNFPGRFSGRQFSNSRSEMNVSTLELGDSALYLCASSSGTSVGQETQYFGPGTRLLVL.

The chain employs TRBV7-2 and TRBJ2-1, with 8 nucleotides matching TRBD1. CDR3 length: 15 residues. V lost 4 bases to trimming and J lost 4 bases; unmatched junction nucleotides: 6. Germline CDR1 is SGHTA and CDR2 is FQGNSA. The CDR3 reads CASSSDRGRYNEQFF. DNA for the CDR3: TGTGCCAGCAGCTCAGACAGGGGTAGATACAATGAGCAGTTCTTC.